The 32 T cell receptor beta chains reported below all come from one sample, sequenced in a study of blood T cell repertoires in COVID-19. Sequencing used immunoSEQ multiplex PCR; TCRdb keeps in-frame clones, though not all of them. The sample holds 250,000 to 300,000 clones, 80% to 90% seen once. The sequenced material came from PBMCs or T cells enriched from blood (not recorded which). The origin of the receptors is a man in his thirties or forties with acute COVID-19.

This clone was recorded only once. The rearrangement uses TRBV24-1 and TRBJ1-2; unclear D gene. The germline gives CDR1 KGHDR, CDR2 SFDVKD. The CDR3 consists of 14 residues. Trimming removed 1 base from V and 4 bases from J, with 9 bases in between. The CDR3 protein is CATSDFGLTYGYTF. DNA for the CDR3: TGTGCCACCAGTGATTTTGGCCTCACCTATGGCTACACCTTC.

CDR3 amino acids: CASRGDTPNTEAFF. The CDR3 DNA reads as TGTGCCAGCAGGGGGGACACTCCGAACACTGAAGCTTTCTTT. The V gene is TRBV6-5, the J gene TRBJ1-1; tentative D call: TRBD1 (6 bases). The CDR3 runs 14 residues. Between the trimmed V and J ends, which lost 6 bases and 1 base, there was a span of 12 bases. Germline-derived CDR1 and CDR2 are MNHEY and SVGAGI.

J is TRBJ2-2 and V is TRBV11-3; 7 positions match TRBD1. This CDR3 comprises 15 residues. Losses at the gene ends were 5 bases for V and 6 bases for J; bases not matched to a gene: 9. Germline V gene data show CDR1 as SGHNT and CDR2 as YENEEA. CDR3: CASSPDRVGAGELFF. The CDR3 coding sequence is TGTGCCAGCAGCCCCGACAGGGTTGGCGCCGGGGAGCTGTTTTTT.

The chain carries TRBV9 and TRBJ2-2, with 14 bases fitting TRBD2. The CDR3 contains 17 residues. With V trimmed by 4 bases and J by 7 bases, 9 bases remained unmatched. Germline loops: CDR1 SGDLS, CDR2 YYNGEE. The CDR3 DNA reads TGTGCCAGCAGCCCCCGACTAGCGGGGGGGATGATCGGGGAGCTGTTTTTT. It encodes CASSPRLAGGMIGELFF.

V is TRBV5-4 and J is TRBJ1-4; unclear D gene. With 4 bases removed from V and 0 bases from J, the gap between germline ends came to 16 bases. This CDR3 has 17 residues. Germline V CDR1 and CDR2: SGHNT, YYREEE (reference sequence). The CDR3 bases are TGTGCCAGCAGCCTGGGCAAGTCGGGTACAACTAATGAAAAACTGTTTTTT. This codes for CASSLGKSGTTNEKLFF. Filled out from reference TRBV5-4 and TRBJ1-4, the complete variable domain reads ETGVTQSPTHLIKTRGQQVTLRCSSQSGHNTVSWYQQALGQGPQFIFQYYREEENGRGNFPPRFSGLQFPNYSSELNVNALELDDSALYLCASSLGKSGTTNEKLFFGSGTQLSVL.

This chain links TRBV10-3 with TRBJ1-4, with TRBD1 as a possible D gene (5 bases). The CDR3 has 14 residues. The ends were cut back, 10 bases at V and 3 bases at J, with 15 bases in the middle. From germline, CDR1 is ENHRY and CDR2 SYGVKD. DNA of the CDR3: TGTGCCACCCGGGTGACAGACGCTAATGAAAAACTGTTTTTT. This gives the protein CATRVTDANEKLFF.

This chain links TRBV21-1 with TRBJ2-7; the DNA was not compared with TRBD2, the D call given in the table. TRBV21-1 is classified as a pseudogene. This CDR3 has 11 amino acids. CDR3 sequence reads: CASWRLCEQYV. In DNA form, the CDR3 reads TGTGCCAGCTGGAGGCTTTGCGAGCAGTACGTC.

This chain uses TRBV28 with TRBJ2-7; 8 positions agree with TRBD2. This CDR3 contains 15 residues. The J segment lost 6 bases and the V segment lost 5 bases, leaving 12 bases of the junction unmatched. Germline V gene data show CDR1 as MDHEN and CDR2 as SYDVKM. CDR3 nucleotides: TGTGCCAGCAGTCCCCGGGGGGCGGGAGGAATCGAGCAGTACGTC. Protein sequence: CASSPRGAGGIEQYV.

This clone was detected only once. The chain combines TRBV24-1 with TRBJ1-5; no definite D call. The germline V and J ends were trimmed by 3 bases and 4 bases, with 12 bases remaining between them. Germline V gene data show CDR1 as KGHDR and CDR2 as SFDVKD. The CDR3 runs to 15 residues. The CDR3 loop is CATSDPSTPNQPQHF. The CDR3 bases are TGTGCCACCAGTGATCCTTCGACACCTAATCAGCCCCAGCATTTT.

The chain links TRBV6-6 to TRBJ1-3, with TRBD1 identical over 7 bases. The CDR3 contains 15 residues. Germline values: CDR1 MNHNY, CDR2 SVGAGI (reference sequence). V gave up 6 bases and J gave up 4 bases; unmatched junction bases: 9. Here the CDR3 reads CASRAIDRDGNTIYF. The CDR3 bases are TGTGCCAGCAGGGCAATCGACAGGGACGGAAACACCATATATTTT.

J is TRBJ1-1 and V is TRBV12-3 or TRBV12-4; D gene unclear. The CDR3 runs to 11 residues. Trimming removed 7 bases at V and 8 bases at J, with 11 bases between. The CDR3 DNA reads TGTGCCAGCACTCGGACTTCGGAAGCTTTCTTT. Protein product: CASTRTSEAFF.

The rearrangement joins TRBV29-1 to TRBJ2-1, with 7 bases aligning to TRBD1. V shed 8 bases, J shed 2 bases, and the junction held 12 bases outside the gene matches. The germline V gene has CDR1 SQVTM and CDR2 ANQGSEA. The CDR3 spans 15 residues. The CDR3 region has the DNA TGCAGCCTTGCCGGGACAGACGATACCTACAATGAGCAGTTCTTC. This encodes CSLAGTDDTYNEQFF.

The CDR3 nucleotides are TGTGCCAGCAGCAGAAATTGGGCGGGACAGGGGAACACCGGGGAGCTGTTTTTT. Its translation is CASSRNWAGQGNTGELFF. The chain is built from TRBV7-8 and TRBJ2-2; TRBD1 matches at 9 bases. Germline V lookup: CDR1 SGHVS, CDR2 FQNEAQ. The CDR3 has 18 residues. V was pared by 5 bases and J by 1 base, with 11 bases of the junction left unmatched.

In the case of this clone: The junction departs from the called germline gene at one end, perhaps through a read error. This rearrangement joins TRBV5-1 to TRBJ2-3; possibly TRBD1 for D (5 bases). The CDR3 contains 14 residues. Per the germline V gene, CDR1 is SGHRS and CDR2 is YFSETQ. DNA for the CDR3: TGTGCCAGCAGCTTGGGGCTGGGCACAGATACGCAGTATTTT. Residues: CASSLGLGTDTQYF.

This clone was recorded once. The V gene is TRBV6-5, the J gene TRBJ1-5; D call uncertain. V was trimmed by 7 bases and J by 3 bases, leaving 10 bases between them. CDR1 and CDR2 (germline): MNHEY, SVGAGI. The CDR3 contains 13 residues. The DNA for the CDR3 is TGTGCCAGCAAACGAGAACCCAATCAGCCCCAGCATTTT. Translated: CASKREPNQPQHF.

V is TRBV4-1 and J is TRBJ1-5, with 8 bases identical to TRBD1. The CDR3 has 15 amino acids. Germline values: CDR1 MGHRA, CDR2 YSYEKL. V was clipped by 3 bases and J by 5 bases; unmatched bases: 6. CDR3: CASSQGQVPHQPQHF. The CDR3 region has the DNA TGCGCCAGCAGCCAGGGACAGGTACCCCATCAGCCCCAGCATTTT.

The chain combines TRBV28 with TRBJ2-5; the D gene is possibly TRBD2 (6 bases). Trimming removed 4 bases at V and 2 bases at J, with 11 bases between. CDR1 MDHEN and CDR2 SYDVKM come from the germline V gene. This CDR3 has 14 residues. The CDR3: CASSSGTHQETQYF. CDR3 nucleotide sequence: TGTGCCAGCAGTTCCGGGACTCATCAAGAGACCCAGTACTTC.

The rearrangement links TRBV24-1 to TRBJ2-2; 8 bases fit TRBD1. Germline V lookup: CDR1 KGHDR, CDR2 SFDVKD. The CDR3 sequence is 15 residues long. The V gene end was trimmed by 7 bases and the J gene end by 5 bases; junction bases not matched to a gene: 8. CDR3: CATRPAGGGTGELFF. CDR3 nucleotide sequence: TGTGCCACCAGACCCGCAGGGGGCGGTACCGGGGAGCTGTTTTTT.

The CDR3 spells CASSSPFPSTGELFF. In DNA, the CDR3 is TGTGCCAGCAGTTCCCCTTTTCCCAGCACCGGGGAGCTGTTTTTT. The chain recombines TRBV6-2 or TRBV6-3 with TRBJ2-2; D not resolved. The CDR3 extends over 15 amino acids. The germline V gene encodes CDR1 MNHEY and CDR2 SVGEGT. V shed 4 bases and J shed 4 bases, with 13 bases lying between them.

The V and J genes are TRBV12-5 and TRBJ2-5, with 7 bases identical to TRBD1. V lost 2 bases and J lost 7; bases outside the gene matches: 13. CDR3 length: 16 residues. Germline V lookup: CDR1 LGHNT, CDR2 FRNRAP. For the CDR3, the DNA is TGTGCTAGTGGTTTGACCCGGGACAGACCCCTTCCGACCCAGTACTTC. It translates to CASGLTRDRPLPTQYF.

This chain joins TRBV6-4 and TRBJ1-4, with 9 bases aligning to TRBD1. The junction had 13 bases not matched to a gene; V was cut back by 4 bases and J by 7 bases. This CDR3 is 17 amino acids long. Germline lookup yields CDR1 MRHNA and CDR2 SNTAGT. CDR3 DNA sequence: TGTGCCAGCAGTGCCGCCTTCCGGGACAGGGAAAGTGAAAAACTGTTTTTT. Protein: CASSAAFRDRESEKLFF.

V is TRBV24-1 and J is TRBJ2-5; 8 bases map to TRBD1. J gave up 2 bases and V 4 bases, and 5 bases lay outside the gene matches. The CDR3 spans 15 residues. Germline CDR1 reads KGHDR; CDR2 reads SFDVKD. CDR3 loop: CATSESDRGQETQYF. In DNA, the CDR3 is TGTGCCACCAGTGAGTCCGACAGGGGACAAGAGACCCAGTACTTC.

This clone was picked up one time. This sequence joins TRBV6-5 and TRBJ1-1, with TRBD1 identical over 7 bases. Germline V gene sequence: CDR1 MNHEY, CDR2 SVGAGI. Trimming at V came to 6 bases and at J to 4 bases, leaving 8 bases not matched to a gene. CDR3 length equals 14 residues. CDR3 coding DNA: TGTGCCAGCAGCCCGACAGGGCTGGGCACTGAAGCTTTCTTT. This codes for CASSPTGLGTEAFF.

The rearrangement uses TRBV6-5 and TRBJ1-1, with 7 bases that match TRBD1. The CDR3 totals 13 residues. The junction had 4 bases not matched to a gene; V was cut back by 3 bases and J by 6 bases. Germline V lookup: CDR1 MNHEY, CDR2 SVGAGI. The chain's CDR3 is CASSYSDRAEAFF. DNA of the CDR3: TGTGCCAGCAGTTATTCCGACAGGGCTGAAGCTTTCTTT.

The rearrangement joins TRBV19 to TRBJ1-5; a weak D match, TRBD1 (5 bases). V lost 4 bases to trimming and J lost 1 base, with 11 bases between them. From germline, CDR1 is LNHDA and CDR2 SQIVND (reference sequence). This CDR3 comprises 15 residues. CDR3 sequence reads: CASSTSGGSNQPQHF. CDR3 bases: TGTGCCAGTAGTACCTCGGGGGGGAGCAATCAGCCCCAGCATTTT.

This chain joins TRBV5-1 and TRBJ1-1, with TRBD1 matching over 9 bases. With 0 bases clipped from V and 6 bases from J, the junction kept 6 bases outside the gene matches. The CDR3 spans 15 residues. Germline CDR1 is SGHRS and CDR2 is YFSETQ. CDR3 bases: TGCGCCAGCAGCTTGGAGGCACAGGGGGCGGCTGAAGCTTTCTTT. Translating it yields CASSLEAQGAAEAFF.

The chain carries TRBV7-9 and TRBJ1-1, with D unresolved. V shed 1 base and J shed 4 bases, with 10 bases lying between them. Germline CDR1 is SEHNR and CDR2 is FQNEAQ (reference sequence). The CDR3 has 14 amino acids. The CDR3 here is CASSLVQVGTEAFF. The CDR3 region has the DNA TGTGCCAGCAGCTTAGTTCAGGTGGGCACTGAAGCTTTCTTT.

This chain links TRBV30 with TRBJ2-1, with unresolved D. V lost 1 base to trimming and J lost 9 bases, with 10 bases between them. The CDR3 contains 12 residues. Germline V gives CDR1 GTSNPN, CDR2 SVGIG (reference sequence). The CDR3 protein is CAWSEKTLEQFF. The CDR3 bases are TGTGCCTGGAGTGAAAAGACTCTTGAGCAGTTCTTC.

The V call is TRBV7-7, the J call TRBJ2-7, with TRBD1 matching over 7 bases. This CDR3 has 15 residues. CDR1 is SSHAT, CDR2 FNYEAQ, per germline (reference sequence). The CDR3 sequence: CASSLRPGGRNEQYV. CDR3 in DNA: TGTGCTAGCAGCTTAAGGCCAGGGGGACGCAACGAGCAGTACGTC.

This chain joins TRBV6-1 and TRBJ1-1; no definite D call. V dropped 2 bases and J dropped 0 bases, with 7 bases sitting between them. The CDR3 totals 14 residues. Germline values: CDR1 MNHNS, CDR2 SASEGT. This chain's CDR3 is CASSEYSLNTEAFF. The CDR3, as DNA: TGTGCCAGCAGTGAATACAGTCTGAACACTGAAGCTTTCTTT.

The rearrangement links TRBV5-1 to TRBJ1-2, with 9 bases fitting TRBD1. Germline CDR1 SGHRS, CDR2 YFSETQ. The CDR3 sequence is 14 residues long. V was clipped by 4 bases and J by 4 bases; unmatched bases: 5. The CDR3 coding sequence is TGCGCCAGCAGCCAGGACAGGGGCTTCTATGGCTACACCTTC. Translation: CASSQDRGFYGYTF.

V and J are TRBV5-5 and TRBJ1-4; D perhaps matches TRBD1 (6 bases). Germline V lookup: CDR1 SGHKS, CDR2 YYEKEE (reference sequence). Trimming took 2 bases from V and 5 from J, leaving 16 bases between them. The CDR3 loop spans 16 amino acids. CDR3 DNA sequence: TGTGCCAGCAGCTTACACACAGGGAGGGGGAATGAAAAACTGTTTTTT. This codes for CASSLHTGRGNEKLFF.